The clone carrying this T cell receptor beta chain was observed at least ten times. It was with unique molecular identifiers that the TCRbeta library was prepared. TCRdb processed the PCR reads anew with MiXCR; each CDR3 protein has one entry. The sample comprises roughly 100,000 distinct CDR3 sequences, 6.5% to 8.5% of which are singletons, and 6.9% rests with the top ten. This sample is drawn from a study of T-cell reconstitution after alpha-beta-depleted transplantation in children. Germline V gene sequence: CDR1 SQVTM, CDR2 ANQGSEA. The CDR3 covers 14 residues. V shed 1 base and J shed 8 bases, with 17 bases lying between them.

The chain combines TRBV29-1 with TRBJ1-2; D gene unclear. This receptor was taken from a human donor who donated a stem cell graft to a child with congenital amegakaryocytic thrombocytopenia. The specimen comprised PBMCs from the stem cell graft donor, sampled from the stem cell graft. The CDR3 DNA is TGCAGCGTTGAAGTTCCCGACCCCCCGGAGGGCTACACCTTC. Amino acid sequence: CSVEVPDPPEGYTF. Full variable domain (remainder filled in from reference TRBV29-1 and TRBJ1-2): SAVISQKPSRDICQRGTSLTIQCQVDSQVTMMFWYRQQPGQSLTLIATANQGSEATYESGFVIDKFPISRPNLTFSTLTVSNMSPEDSSIYLCSVEVPDPPEGYTFGSGTRLTVV.